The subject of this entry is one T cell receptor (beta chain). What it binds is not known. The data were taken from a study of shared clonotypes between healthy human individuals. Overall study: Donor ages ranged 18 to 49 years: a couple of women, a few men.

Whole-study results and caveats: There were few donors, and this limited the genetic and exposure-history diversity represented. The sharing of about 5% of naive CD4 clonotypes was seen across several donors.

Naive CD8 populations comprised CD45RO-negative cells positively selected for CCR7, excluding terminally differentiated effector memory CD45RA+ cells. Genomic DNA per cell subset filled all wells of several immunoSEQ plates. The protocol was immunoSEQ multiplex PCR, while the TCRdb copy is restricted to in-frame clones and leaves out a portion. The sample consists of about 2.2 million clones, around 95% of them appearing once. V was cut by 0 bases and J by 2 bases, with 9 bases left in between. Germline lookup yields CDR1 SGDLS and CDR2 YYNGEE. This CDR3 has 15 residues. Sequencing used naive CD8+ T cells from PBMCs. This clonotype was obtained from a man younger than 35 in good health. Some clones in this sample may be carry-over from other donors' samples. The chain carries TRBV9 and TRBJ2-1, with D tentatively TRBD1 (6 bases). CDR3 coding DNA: TGTGCCAGCAGCGTAGGGACAGTGACCTACAATGAGCAGTTCTTC. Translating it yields CASSVGTVTYNEQFF.